These 4 T cell receptor beta chains were sequenced from one sample in a study of blood T cell repertoires in COVID-19. Some clones are missing from TCRdb's copy, which holds only in-frame ones; the method was immunoSEQ multiplex PCR. This sample has around 70,000 clones, with 89% found just once. Material: peripheral blood. The source of these receptors is a man older than 75 with acute or convalescent COVID-19.

This clone was counted only a few times. The V gene is TRBV19, the J gene TRBJ1-1; D not resolved. Germline lookup yields CDR1 LNHDA and CDR2 SQIVND (reference sequence). This CDR3 is 15 amino acids long. V was shortened by 3 bases and J by 0 bases, with 11 bases between the two germline ends. CDR3 protein: CASSIPGALNTEAFF. As DNA, the CDR3 is TGTGCCAGTAGTATTCCCGGAGCCTTGAACACTGAAGCTTTCTTT.

This chain joins TRBV3-1 (or the pseudogene TRBV3-2) and TRBJ2-1; 11 nucleotides agree with TRBD2. V lost 3 bases, J lost 9 bases, and 10 bases stayed unmatched. The length of the CDR3 is 16 residues. Germline values: CDR1 LGHDT, CDR2 YNNKEL (reference sequence). CDR3 loop: CASSQRRLAGSGEQFF. CDR3 bases: TGTGCCAGCAGCCAGAGGAGACTAGCGGGGTCGGGTGAGCAGTTCTTC.

The V call is TRBV6-5, the J call TRBJ1-2; tentative D call: TRBD1 (6 bases). V lost 0 bases, J lost 4 bases, and 15 bases lay in between. The germline V gene encodes CDR1 MNHEY and CDR2 SVGAGI. The CDR3 spans 16 residues. In DNA form, the CDR3 reads TGTGCCAGCAGTTACTCGAGCCAGGGGACGGTCTATGGCTACACCTTC. Encoded protein: CASSYSSQGTVYGYTF.

The chain combines TRBV18 with TRBJ2-2; TRBD1 matches 10 bases. The CDR3 contains 17 residues. With 5 bases clipped from V and 5 bases from J, the junction kept 11 bases outside the gene matches. Per germline, CDR1 KGHSH and CDR2 LQKENI. CDR3 loop: CASSSNPGQGGTGELFF. Written as DNA, the CDR3 is TGTGCCAGCTCATCAAACCCTGGACAGGGGGGGACCGGGGAGCTGTTTTTT.